The 27 T cell receptor beta chains presented below share a single source sample, sequenced in a study of Ad26.COV2.S vaccination and SARS-CoV-2 variants. Stated treatment: around 19 received Ad26.COV2.S at low or high dose, single or two shots; 5 received placebo; per-sample allocation not given. Sampling was performed 63 days after the first vaccine or placebo injection. Libraries were prepared by immunoSEQ multiplex PCR; TCRdb keeps only in-frame clonotypes and omits some of them. This sample has 350,000 to 600,000 clones, with 80% to 90% found just once. The sample here was peripheral blood, taken in a trial of Ad26.COV2.S vaccine versus placebo. Receptors were obtained from a person between 18 and 60 years old who received the Ad26.COV2.S COVID-19 vaccine or a placebo.

This chain connects TRBV5-6 to TRBJ1-1; 12 nucleotides line up with TRBD1. The CDR3 covers 18 residues. Germline V lookup: CDR1 SGHDT, CDR2 YYEEEE. V lost 4 bases, J lost 1 base, and 11 bases stayed unmatched. CDR3 sequence (DNA): TGTGCCAGCAGCGGCCGGGGGACAGGGGGCGCGGGGAACACTGAAGCTTTCTTT. It specifies CASSGRGTGGAGNTEAFF.

As to this clone: This CDR3 is also generated by other DNA sequences in the sample. The chain links TRBV18 to TRBJ2-5, with D possibly being TRBD2 (5 bases). The V end lost 3 bases, the J end lost 1 base, and 6 bases lay between the germline ends. This CDR3 is built from 13 residues. CDR1 is KGHSH and CDR2 is LQKENI in the germline V gene. CDR3: CASSPGVQETQYF. In nucleotides, the CDR3 is TGTGCCAGCTCACCCGGGGTCCAAGAGACCCAGTACTTC.

The chain couples TRBV2 to TRBJ2-7; 7 bases fit TRBD1. V dropped 6 bases and J dropped 6; count of bases not matched to a gene: 14. CDR1 and CDR2 from the germline V gene are SNHLY and FYNNEI. The CDR3 loop spans 15 amino acids. The CDR3 sequence: CASRRDSMIYGEQYF. CDR3 nucleotide sequence: TGTGCCAGCAGACGGGACAGTATGATCTATGGCGAGCAGTACTTC. Full variable domain (missing parts from reference TRBV2 and TRBJ2-7): EPEVTQTPSHQVTQMGQEVILRCVPISNHLYFYWYRQILGQKVEFLVSFYNNEISEKSEIFDDQFSVERPDGSNFTLKIRSTKLEDSAMYFCASRRDSMIYGEQYFGPGTRLTVT.

This clone appeared a single time. The chain couples TRBV9 to TRBJ2-1; D might be TRBD1 (6 bases). This CDR3 has 13 residues. Germline V gives CDR1 SGDLS, CDR2 YYNGEE. Trimming removed 3 bases from V and 6 bases from J, with 10 bases in between. The CDR3 nucleotides read TGTGCCAGCAGCGCGGAACAGGGCAATGAGCAGTTCTTC. This translates into CASSAEQGNEQFF.

There are a few counts of this clone. The V gene is TRBV13, the J gene TRBJ1-1, with a possible D match to TRBD1 (6 bases). Germline V gene lookup returns CDR1 PRHDT and CDR2 FYEKMQ (reference sequence). The V end was cut by 6 bases, the J end by 5 bases, with 13 bases between. The CDR3 runs to 13 residues. CDR3 nucleotide sequence: TGTGCCAGCAGGTGGACAGAAGAGACTGAAGCTTTCTTT. It is translated as CASRWTEETEAFF.

The genes are TRBV30 and TRBJ1-2; D is perhaps TRBD1 (6 bases). The CDR3 covers 15 residues. Germline V gene lookup returns CDR1 GTSNPN and CDR2 SVGIG (reference sequence). V was shortened by 1 base and J by 0 bases, with 12 bases between the two germline ends. The CDR3 DNA sequence: TGTGCCTGGAGTGGGCAGGGGACCCCTAACTATGGCTACACCTTC. Protein product: CAWSGQGTPNYGYTF.

The V gene is TRBV5-6, the J gene TRBJ2-5; no clear D gene. This CDR3 contains 12 residues. Germline loops: CDR1 SGHDT, CDR2 YYEEEE. V lost 5 bases to trimming and J lost 5 bases, with 10 bases between them. The CDR3 is CASRRIYETQYF. For the CDR3, the DNA is TGTGCCAGCAGGCGGATTTACGAGACCCAGTACTTC.

The chain carries TRBV10-3 and TRBJ2-1; D unresolved. This CDR3 region has 15 residues. Germline V CDR1 and CDR2: ENHRY, SYGVKD. Trimming removed 4 bases from V and 2 bases from J, with 12 bases in between. This chain's CDR3 is CAISGGSSPYNEQFF. The CDR3 nucleotides are TGTGCCATCAGTGGGGGTAGCAGCCCCTACAATGAGCAGTTCTTC.

This clone is a singleton in its sample. This sequence joins TRBV29-1 and TRBJ2-1, with D possibly TRBD2 on 6 matching bases. CDR1 and CDR2 from the germline V gene are SQVTM and ANQGSEA. V was trimmed by 0 bases and J by 8 bases, leaving 29 bases between them. The CDR3 is made up of 19 amino acids. The CDR3 protein is CSVEDSPVGGSQYLDEQFF. The CDR3 bases are TGCAGCGTTGAAGATTCCCCCGTTGGGGGGTCCCAATATTTGGATGAGCAGTTCTTC.

V usage is TRBV6-2 or TRBV6-3 and J usage is TRBJ2-3; the D gene could be TRBD1 or TRBD2 (5 bases each). The CDR3 length is 16 residues. Germline values: CDR1 MNHEY, CDR2 SVGEGT. Between the trimmed V and J ends, which lost 2 bases and 4 bases, there was a span of 16 bases. Here the CDR3 reads CASSYGGTISADTQYF. The CDR3, as DNA: TGTGCCAGCAGTTACGGGGGTACCATCTCGGCAGATACGCAGTATTTT.

This chain links TRBV19 with TRBJ1-5; 7 nucleotides agree with TRBD1. The V and J ends lost 4 bases and 5 bases, in that order; junction bases with no gene match: 8. This CDR3 is built from 15 residues. Germline values: CDR1 LNHDA, CDR2 SQIVND (reference sequence). The CDR3, as DNA: TGTGCCAGTAGTAGGGGAGGGGGCTGGGATCAGCCCCAGCATTTT. Its translation is CASSRGGGWDQPQHF.

The genes are TRBV6-5 and TRBJ2-5, with D perhaps matching TRBD1 or TRBD2 (6 bases each). The V end was cut by 4 bases, the J end by 4 bases, with 7 bases between. Germline CDR1 and CDR2: MNHEY and SVGAGI. The CDR3 contains 12 residues. The CDR3 DNA follows: TGTGCCAGCAGTTGGGGGGCAGAGACCCAGTACTTC. Protein product: CASSWGAETQYF.

The rearrangement uses TRBV29-1 and TRBJ2-3; 8 nucleotides align to TRBD2. CDR1 and CDR2 from the germline V gene are SQVTM and ANQGSEA. V was clipped by 4 bases and J by 0 bases; unmatched bases: 0. This CDR3 has 13 amino acids. The CDR3 loop is CSVGTSSTDTQYF. The CDR3 bases are TGCAGCGTTGGGACTAGCAGCACAGATACGCAGTATTTT.

As concerns this clone: Other nucleotide sequences from this sample produce the same CDR3. The chain uses TRBV2 and TRBJ1-2; perhaps TRBD1 as D (5 bases). Between the trimmed V and J ends, which lost 8 bases and 4 bases, there was a span of 14 bases. The CDR3 loop spans 13 amino acids. CDR1 is SNHLY and CDR2 is FYNNEI in the germline V gene. CDR3 sequence reads: CASHRGPSYGYTF. CDR3 bases: TGTGCCAGCCATAGGGGACCCTCCTATGGCTACACCTTC. Full variable domain (outside the CDR3, taken from reference TRBV2 and TRBJ1-2): EPEVTQTPSHQVTQMGQEVILRCVPISNHLYFYWYRQILGQKVEFLVSFYNNEISEKSEIFDDQFSVERPDGSNFTLKIRSTKLEDSAMYFCASHRGPSYGYTFGSGTRLTVV.

The chain combines TRBV6-7 with TRBJ1-5, with D unclear. TRBV6-7 is labeled an ORF, and its function is uncertain. V lost 2 bases and J lost 0, with 14 bases in between. The CDR3 consists of 17 residues. The CDR3 coding sequence is TGTGCCAGCAGTTACAAGGGCAGTCATCATAGCAATCAGCCCCAGCATTTT. Encoded protein: CASSYKGSHHSNQPQHF.

This clone was detected only once. The chain combines TRBV5-1 with TRBJ1-1; D remains unclear. With 4 bases removed from V and 4 bases from J, the gap between germline ends came to 11 bases. Germline assignment: CDR1 SGHRS and CDR2 YFSETQ. The CDR3 loop spans 13 amino acids. This chain's CDR3 is CASSDYEGTEAFF. CDR3 nucleotide sequence: TGCGCCAGCAGCGACTACGAAGGCACTGAAGCTTTCTTT.

This clone appeared a single time. V and J are TRBV5-6 and TRBJ2-2, with a weak D call TRBD2 (6 bases). V was trimmed by 4 bases and J by 4 bases, leaving 11 bases between them. Germline values: CDR1 SGHDT, CDR2 YYEEEE. This CDR3 is built from 14 residues. The CDR3 is CASSAGTLTGELFF. CDR3 in DNA: TGTGCCAGCAGCGCTGGGACTCTCACCGGGGAGCTGTTTTTT.

The V and J genes are TRBV5-5 and TRBJ1-1, with D perhaps TRBD1 (5 bases). CDR3 length: 13 amino acids. Per the germline V gene, CDR1 is SGHKS and CDR2 is YYEKEE (reference sequence). Trimming pared 9 bases from V and 4 bases from J, leaving 16 bases between. The CDR3 DNA follows: TGTGCCACCCACGCAGGGTATGGCACTGAAGCTTTCTTT. Encoded protein: CATHAGYGTEAFF.

The V gene is TRBV7-9, the J gene TRBJ1-5; D is unresolved. The CDR3 is made up of 14 amino acids. Germline V gene lookup returns CDR1 SEHNR and CDR2 FQNEAQ (reference sequence). The V end was cut by 0 bases, the J end by 4 bases, with 7 bases between. The CDR3 region is CASSLAPGNQPQHF. The CDR3, as DNA: TGTGCCAGCAGCTTAGCTCCGGGAAATCAGCCCCAGCATTTT. Full variable domain (missing parts from reference TRBV7-9 and TRBJ1-5): DTGVSQNPRHKITKRGQNVTFRCDPISEHNRLYWYRQTLGQGPEFLTYFQNEAQLEKSRLLSDRFSAERPKGSFSTLEIQRTEQGDSAMYLCASSLAPGNQPQHFGDGTRLSIL.

This chain joins TRBV7-3 and TRBJ2-4; D is ambiguous. In germline, CDR1 is SGHTA, CDR2 FQGTGA. V was trimmed by 0 bases and J by 5 bases, leaving 11 bases between them. The CDR3 spans 15 residues. CDR3 protein: CASSLTGSAENIQYF. The CDR3 DNA is TGTGCCAGCAGCTTAACTGGTAGTGCGGAAAACATTCAGTACTTC.

The V call is TRBV2, the J call TRBJ2-7; D may match TRBD1 or TRBD2 (5 bases each). Germline CDR1 reads SNHLY; CDR2 reads FYNNEI. Trimming stripped 6 bases from V and 6 bases from J, with 12 bases between. The CDR3 length is 12 residues. As DNA, the CDR3 is TGTGCCAGCAGACCCGGGACCCTCGAGCAGTACTTC. Translation gives CASRPGTLEQYF.

The chain recombines TRBV2 with TRBJ2-1; TRBD2 aligns across 11 bases. Germline CDR1 SNHLY, CDR2 FYNNEI. V shed 4 bases and J 4 bases; nucleotides not matched to a gene: 9. The CDR3 length is 17 residues. CDR3 residues: CASSGTFWTSGYNEQFF. CDR3 nucleotides: TGTGCCAGCAGTGGGACGTTCTGGACTAGCGGGTACAATGAGCAGTTCTTC.

This clone was counted a single time. V usage is TRBV4-2 and J usage is TRBJ2-5; D possibly uses TRBD1 or TRBD2 (5 bases each). The CDR3 is made up of 16 amino acids. Trimming cost V 5 bases and J 5 bases, with 21 bases left between them. The V gene's germline CDR1 is LGHNA and CDR2 YNFKEQ. CDR3 sequence (DNA): TGTGCCAGCAGCGACCCTGTGGGGGAGCTGGGCGAGACCCAGTACTTC. Its translation is CASSDPVGELGETQYF.

The chain recombines TRBV15 with TRBJ1-2; maybe TRBD1 (5 bases). Trimming stripped 0 bases from V and 4 bases from J, with 12 bases between. Germline V gene sequence: CDR1 LNHNV, CDR2 YYDKDF (reference sequence). This CDR3 is 15 amino acids long. For the CDR3, the DNA is TGTGCCACCAGCAGAGATCGGGGGTATGGCTATGGCTACACCTTC. Amino acids: CATSRDRGYGYGYTF. Full variable domain (outside the CDR3, taken from reference TRBV15 and TRBJ1-2): DAMVIQNPRYQVTQFGKPVTLSCSQTLNHNVMYWYQQKSSQAPKLLFHYYDKDFNNEADTPDNFQSRRPNTSFCFLDIRSPGLGDTAMYLCATSRDRGYGYGYTFGSGTRLTVV.

This chain uses TRBV2 with TRBJ2-1, with TRBD2 as a possible D gene (5 bases). Germline CDR1 reads SNHLY; CDR2 reads FYNNEI. The length of the CDR3 is 14 residues. V shed 6 bases and J shed 9 bases, with 18 bases lying between them. The CDR3 loop reads CASRQLGGRPEQFF. CDR3 in DNA: TGTGCCAGCAGGCAACTAGGAGGTCGCCCTGAGCAGTTCTTC.

On this clone itself: The sample carries other DNA sequences with the same CDR3. The chain has TRBV12-3 or TRBV12-4 and TRBJ2-5; D is uncertain. This CDR3 comprises 11 residues. V was clipped by 5 bases and J by 4 bases, with 5 bases between them. Here the CDR3 reads CASSPRETQYF. CDR3 in DNA: TGTGCCAGCAGTCCGAGAGAGACCCAGTACTTC.

This sequence joins TRBV2 and TRBJ2-6, with 8 bases lining up with TRBD1. The ends lost 10 bases at V and 2 bases at J; junction bases unmatched: 10. The CDR3 consists of 16 residues. The germline V gene has CDR1 SNHLY and CDR2 FYNNEI. In DNA form, the CDR3 reads TGTGCCACCCTAGTAAAGGACAGGGCTGGGGCCAACGTCCTGACTTTC. Its protein is CATLVKDRAGANVLTF.